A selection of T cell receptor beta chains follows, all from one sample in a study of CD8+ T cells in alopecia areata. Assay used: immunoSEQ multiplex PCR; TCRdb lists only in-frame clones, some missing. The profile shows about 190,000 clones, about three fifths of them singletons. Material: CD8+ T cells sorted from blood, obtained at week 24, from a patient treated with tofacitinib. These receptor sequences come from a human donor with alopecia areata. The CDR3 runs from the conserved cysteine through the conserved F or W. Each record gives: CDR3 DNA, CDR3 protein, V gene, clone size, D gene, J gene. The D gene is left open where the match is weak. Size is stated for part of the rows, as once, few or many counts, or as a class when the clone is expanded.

DNA: TGCAGCGTTGACGCGACTAGCGGGGCCCTCAATGAGCAGTTCTTC; CDR3: CSVDATSGALNEQFF; V: TRBV29-1; size: .; D: TRBD2; J: TRBJ2-1
DNA: TGTGCCCATACGTGGGGGGCGCGGGAGACCCAGTACTTC; CDR3: CAHTWGARETQYF; V: TRBV30; size: .; D: .; J: TRBJ2-5
DNA: TGCGCCAGCAGCCAGGGAGTGGAGCTGTTTTTT; CDR3: CASSQGVELFF; V: TRBV4-1; size: .; D: .; J: TRBJ2-2
DNA: TGTGCCAGCAGGGCAAGCGGGGGGGCTCACAATGAGCAGTTCTTC; CDR3: CASRASGGAHNEQFF; V: TRBV13; size: .; D: TRBD2; J: TRBJ2-1
DNA: TGTGCCAGCAGCCCCTCGGCGGGGGTTGGGGAGACCCAGTACTTC; CDR3: CASSPSAGVGETQYF; V: TRBV9; size: .; D: TRBD2; J: TRBJ2-5
DNA: TGTGCCCACAGCATAGGCGATGAGCAGTTCTTC; CDR3: CAHSIGDEQFF; V: TRBV2; size: .; D: .; J: TRBJ2-1
DNA: TGTGCTAGTGGCCTCGGGGTACCGAACACCGGGGAGCTGTTTTTT; CDR3: CASGLGVPNTGELFF; V: TRBV12-5; size: .; D: .; J: TRBJ2-2
DNA: TGCAGTGCTTCTGACTACACTGAAGCTTTCTTT; CDR3: CSASDYTEAFF; V: TRBV20-1; size: .; D: .; J: TRBJ1-1
DNA: TGTGCCTGGAGTTTCAGGGGCGAGACTGAAGCTTTCTTT; CDR3: CAWSFRGETEAFF; V: TRBV30; size: .; D: .; J: TRBJ1-1
DNA: TGTGCCAGCAGCCCCGGAGTAGGGGACTTTTACGAGCAGTACTTC; CDR3: CASSPGVGDFYEQYF; V: TRBV13; size: few; D: .; J: TRBJ2-7
DNA: TGTGCCAGCAGCACGTTCGAACGGGGCTCCTACGAGCAGTACTTC; CDR3: CASSTFERGSYEQYF; V: TRBV7-9; size: .; D: .; J: TRBJ2-7
DNA: TGTGCCAGCAGCTTAGGGACAGGGACCTACGAGCAGTACTTC; CDR3: CASSLGTGTYEQYF; V: TRBV7-6; size: .; D: TRBD1; J: TRBJ2-7
DNA: TGCGCCAGCAGCCCCCTGATGAGCCGATGGAGTCCCCACACTGAAGCTTTCTTT; CDR3: CASSPLMSRWSPHTEAFF; V: TRBV4-1; size: .; D: .; J: TRBJ1-1
DNA: TGCAGCGGAATACTAGGAAGTGAGCAGTTCTTC; CDR3: CSGILGSEQFF; V: TRBV29-1; size: .; D: .; J: TRBJ2-1
DNA: TGTGCCACCAGCAGAGACGATGTAAATGAGCAGTTCTTC; CDR3: CATSRDDVNEQFF; V: TRBV15; size: .; D: .; J: TRBJ2-1
DNA: TGTGCCAGCAGCCCTACTAACTATGGCTACACCTTC; CDR3: CASSPTNYGYTF; V: TRBV7-9; size: .; D: .; J: TRBJ1-2
DNA: TGCGCCAGCAGCCAAGGGGGGGATAATGAGCAGTTCTTC; CDR3: CASSQGGDNEQFF; V: TRBV4-1; size: few; D: .; J: TRBJ2-1
DNA: TGCAGCGTAGGGGATGAAGCTTTCTTT; CDR3: CSVGDEAFF; V: TRBV29-1; size: .; D: .; J: TRBJ1-1
DNA: TGTGCCACCAGCAGAGAGGGGGCACGGAATCAGCCCCAGCATTTT; CDR3: CATSREGARNQPQHF; V: TRBV15; size: .; D: .; J: TRBJ1-5
DNA: TGTGCCAGCAGCTTTTTCACCGACAGGGCCCGTGAAGCTTTCTTT; CDR3: CASSFFTDRAREAFF; V: TRBV12-1; size: once; D: .; J: TRBJ1-1
DNA: TGTGCCAGCAGCATACGGGGTAGGGATGATGGCTACACCTTC; CDR3: CASSIRGRDDGYTF; V: TRBV11-3; size: .; D: .; J: TRBJ1-2
DNA: TGTGCCAGCAGCCGCAGGGGGCGATATGGCTACACCTTC; CDR3: CASSRRGRYGYTF; V: TRBV14; size: .; D: TRBD1; J: TRBJ1-2
DNA: TGTGCCAGCAGCCGCTCCCACGAGCAGTACTTC; CDR3: CASSRSHEQYF; V: TRBV6-6; size: .; D: .; J: TRBJ2-7
DNA: TGCAGCGTTGTCAGGGGGCTGGATGGCTACACCTTC; CDR3: CSVVRGLDGYTF; V: TRBV29-1; size: .; D: TRBD1; J: TRBJ1-2
DNA: TGTGCCAGCAGCATTCCTGAGCGGACAGAAGTGGCTGGGGCCAACGTCCTGACTTTC; CDR3: CASSIPERTEVAGANVLTF; V: TRBV7-9; size: .; D: .; J: TRBJ2-6
DNA: TGTGCCAGCACGGGACCCGGGAAAGAGCAGTTCTTC; CDR3: CASTGPGKEQFF; V: TRBV2; size: .; D: .; J: TRBJ2-1
DNA: TGTGCCAGCAGCCCTGGACGGTTCTCCTACGAGCAGTACTTC; CDR3: CASSPGRFSYEQYF; V: TRBV13; size: few; D: .; J: TRBJ2-7
DNA: TGCAGCGTTGGCGGAGGGGTCGAGCAGTACTTC; CDR3: CSVGGGVEQYF; V: TRBV29-1; size: few; D: .; J: TRBJ2-7
DNA: TGTGCCAGCAGTGACGAGGCAGGGGAGCAGTACTTC; CDR3: CASSDEAGEQYF; V: TRBV2; size: .; D: .; J: TRBJ2-7
DNA: TGTGCCAGCAGCCCGGGTCTCACCAACAATGAGCAGTTCTTC; CDR3: CASSPGLTNNEQFF; V: TRBV6-5; size: .; D: .; J: TRBJ2-1
DNA: TGTGCCAGCACTCCAAGAACAGACAATCAGCCCCAGCATTTT; CDR3: CASTPRTDNQPQHF; V: TRBV25-1; size: .; D: .; J: TRBJ1-5
DNA: TGTGCCAGCAGCACCGGACAGAGCAATCAGCCCCAGCATTTT; CDR3: CASSTGQSNQPQHF; V: TRBV9; size: .; D: .; J: TRBJ1-5
DNA: TGCAGCGCCTTCGGGCTCCGATACACCGGGGAGCTGTTTTTT; CDR3: CSAFGLRYTGELFF; V: TRBV29-1; size: .; D: .; J: TRBJ2-2
DNA: TGCGCCAGCAGCTTTAGAGGGACAGGGGTGAACACTGAAGCTTTCTTT; CDR3: CASSFRGTGVNTEAFF; V: TRBV5-1; size: .; D: TRBD1; J: TRBJ1-1
DNA: TGTGCCAGCAGCTTGGAGGGGGGCACTGAAGCTTTCTTT; CDR3: CASSLEGGTEAFF; V: TRBV11-2; size: .; D: .; J: TRBJ1-1
DNA: TGTGCCACCAGCAGGGAGACAGGGGCGGCGGGCACTGAAGCTTTCTTT; CDR3: CATSRETGAAGTEAFF; V: TRBV15; size: .; D: TRBD1; J: TRBJ1-1
DNA: TGTGCCAGCAGCTCTACAGAGATCTATGGCTACACCTTC; CDR3: CASSSTEIYGYTF; V: TRBV7-9; size: few; D: .; J: TRBJ1-2
DNA: TGTGCCAGCAGCTTAGTATCCTACGAGCAGTACTTC; CDR3: CASSLVSYEQYF; V: TRBV11-2; size: .; D: .; J: TRBJ2-7
DNA: TGTGCCAGCAGCTTAGGGGACAGGGATGGGGTAGGCAATCAGCCCCAGCATTTT; CDR3: CASSLGDRDGVGNQPQHF; V: TRBV7-2; size: .; D: TRBD1; J: TRBJ1-5
DNA: TGTGCCAGCAGCGCGGGGCCTGAAGCTTTCTTT; CDR3: CASSAGPEAFF; V: TRBV27; size: .; D: .; J: TRBJ1-1
DNA: TGTGCCAGTAGTCGAGGAACCCCCTACGAGCAGTACTTC; CDR3: CASSRGTPYEQYF; V: TRBV19; size: .; D: .; J: TRBJ2-7
DNA: TGCAGCGTTGAATTGACAGGGGTTAGCTCCTACGAGCAGTACTTC; CDR3: CSVELTGVSSYEQYF; V: TRBV29-1; size: .; D: TRBD1; J: TRBJ2-7
DNA: TGTGCCAGCAGCCACCGGGACACCCGCACAGATACGCAGTATTTT; CDR3: CASSHRDTRTDTQYF; V: TRBV7-9; size: .; D: .; J: TRBJ2-3
DNA: TGTGCCAGCAGTGCAGAACCCGCTCGTCCTGGGGCCAACGTCCTGACTTTC; CDR3: CASSAEPARPGANVLTF; V: TRBV2; size: .; D: .; J: TRBJ2-6
DNA: TGTGCCAGCAGTGAGACGGCAGGGCTACATTATGGCTACACCTTC; CDR3: CASSETAGLHYGYTF; V: TRBV2; size: .; D: .; J: TRBJ1-2
DNA: TGTGCCAGCAGTTTCGCAGAAAACTATGGCTACACCTTC; CDR3: CASSFAENYGYTF; V: TRBV27; size: .; D: .; J: TRBJ1-2
DNA: TGTGCCAGCAGCCAAGACCAGGATACTGGGTATGAGCAGTTCTTC; CDR3: CASSQDQDTGYEQFF; V: TRBV4-2; size: .; D: .; J: TRBJ2-1
DNA: TGTGCCTGGAGTTCCGGGACAGGGGAAGTCGAGCAGTACTTC; CDR3: CAWSSGTGEVEQYF; V: TRBV30; size: few; D: TRBD1; J: TRBJ2-7